This T cell receptor (beta chain) emerged from a study of monozygotic twins with inflammatory bowel disease. Study-level results: Using the inverse Simpson index, IBD patients had lower TCRbeta diversity than healthy co-twins.

With respect to this clonotype: Its antigen is unknown.

Using eight separate reactions per sample, the authors generated cDNA. UMIs bearing a 6-nucleotide sample barcode were added through template switching. TCRdb re-called the 5' RACE reads, yielding one record per CDR3 amino acid sequence without DNA. The repertoire table contains approximately 150,000 distinct CDR3 sequences. CDR1 and CDR2 (germline): LNHDA, SQIVND (reference sequence). The CDR3 has 15 amino acids. The material sequenced was blood. The receptor's source is a human donor with ulcerative colitis or Crohn's disease, or a healthy co-twin of an affected twin (not recorded which). The chain joins TRBV19 to TRBJ2-3; as DNA is missing, the TRBD1 call by TCRdb cannot be tested. The CDR3 sequence is CASSRGGTGADTQYF.